This is a list of T cell receptor beta chains from one sample in a study of T-cell memory formation after mild COVID-19. TCRdb analysed the 5' RACE reads with MiXCR anew, one entry per CDR3 protein. The table has some 65,000 distinct CDR3 sequences, around 15% seen once. The sequenced sample consisted of PBMCs or a T cell subset sorted from them (not recorded which). These TCRs come from an adult woman who had mild COVID-19 (a few samples of this study predate the infection). Cell type and time point are not known. Each CDR3 is given with its conserved first and last residue. A D gene is named only where the DNA matches it firmly. The size field is filled for only some rows; it gives once, few, many or a size class.

V gene	CDR3 length	D gene	clone size	J gene	CDR3 protein	CDR3 DNA
TRBV24-1	16	TRBD2	.	TRBJ2-3	CATSDLGPGGTDTQYF	TGTGCCACCAGTGATTTGGGCCCGGGGGGGACAGATACGCAGTATTTT
TRBV20-1	14	TRBD2	few	TRBJ2-7	CSACTLGGGYEQYF	TGCAGTGCTTGCACGTTGGGGGGGGGTTACGAGCAGTACTTC
TRBV27	14	TRBD1	.	TRBJ1-2	CASSPTGGNYGYTF	TGTGCCAGCAGCCCGACAGGGGGTAACTATGGCTACACCTTC
TRBV5-1	16	.	few	TRBJ1-2	CASSYRAKDANYGYTF	TGCGCCAGCAGCTATAGGGCCAAGGACGCAAACTATGGCTACACCTTC
TRBV7-9	12	.	few	TRBJ1-1	CASTGSSREAFF	TGTGCCAGCACAGGTTCCTCGCGAGAAGCTTTCTTT
TRBV11-3	14	TRBD1	.	TRBJ1-1	CASSSGQGRTEAFF	TGTGCCAGCAGCTCAGGACAGGGGAGGACTGAAGCTTTCTTT
TRBV29-1	13	TRBD2	few	TRBJ2-3	CSGSGGAPDTQYF	TGCAGCGGGAGCGGGGGGGCCCCAGATACGCAGTATTTT
TRBV10-3	18	TRBD1	many	TRBJ1-6	CAISQSGGDHSYNSPLHF	TGTGCCATCAGTCAGTCAGGGGGAGACCACTCCTATAATTCACCCCTCCACTTT
TRBV12-3/TRBV12-4	11	.	.	TRBJ2-1	CASNNYNEQFF	TGTGCCAGCAACAACTACAATGAGCAGTTCTTC
TRBV19	15	TRBD2	.	TRBJ2-3	CASSSTTSGADTQYF	TGTGCCAGTAGTTCTACGACTAGCGGTGCAGATACGCAGTATTTT
TRBV7-6	14	.	many	TRBJ2-1	CASSFLSENNEQFF	TGTGCCAGCAGCTTTTTATCGGAGAACAATGAGCAGTTCTTC
TRBV6-5	17	.	few	TRBJ1-3	CASSYSAGEHSGNTIYF	TGTGCCAGCAGTTACTCGGCTGGCGAGCACTCTGGAAACACCATATATTTT
TRBV20-1	15	TRBD1	few	TRBJ1-3	CSAPITGGGGNTIYF	TGCAGTGCCCCCATTACAGGGGGCGGAGGAAACACCATATATTTT
TRBV5-1	15	TRBD2	.	TRBJ2-1	CASSLGLAEYNEQFF	TGCGCCAGCAGCTTGGGACTAGCAGAATACAATGAGCAGTTCTTC
TRBV20-1	15	TRBD1	.	TRBJ1-3	CSAIGQGATGNTIYF	TGCAGTGCTATCGGACAGGGGGCCACTGGAAACACCATATATTTT
TRBV4-1	14	.	.	TRBJ1-1	CASSQPFQGTEAFF	TGCGCCAGCAGCCAGCCCTTTCAGGGCACTGAAGCTTTCTTT
TRBV12-3/TRBV12-4	20	TRBD2	once	TRBJ2-3	CASSSSSGLAGGPPTDTQYF	TGTGCCAGCAGTTCTTCATCGGGACTAGCGGGGGGGCCCCCCACAGATACGCAGTATTTT
TRBV7-8	14	.	.	TRBJ1-3	CASATRTVLNTIYF	TGTGCCAGCGCTACCCGGACAGTTCTAAACACCATATATTTT
TRBV12-3/TRBV12-4	13	TRBD2	.	TRBJ2-1	CASRLGLAGDQFF	TGTGCCAGCAGACTGGGACTAGCGGGGGATCAGTTCTTC
TRBV15	13	.	few	TRBJ2-7	CATSSRESNEQYF	TGTGCCACCAGCAGCAGGGAATCTAACGAGCAGTACTTC
TRBV7-9	13	.	.	TRBJ2-1	CASSLVERNEQFF	TGTGCCAGCAGCTTAGTAGAGCGAAATGAGCAGTTCTTC
TRBV24-1	17	TRBD2	few	TRBJ2-1	CATSGDVSGRDYNEQFF	TGTGCCACCAGTGGAGACGTAAGCGGGAGGGATTACAATGAGCAGTTCTTC